The 22 T cell receptor beta chains in this list originate from one sample, sequenced in a study of identical twins. MiXCR, run by TCRdb on the 5' RACE reads, gives a single entry per CDR3 protein. The table has about 1.7 million distinct CDR3 sequences, roughly 35% seen once. The sequenced material came from cord blood. The source is a newborn girl in good health.

This rearrangement joins TRBV18 to TRBJ2-6, with 7 bases that match TRBD1. Germline lookup yields CDR1 KGHSH and CDR2 LQKENI. The V and J ends lost 8 bases and 3 bases, in that order; junction bases with no gene match: 4. CDR3 length equals 14 residues. The CDR3 loop reads CASMDRFGANVLTF. CDR3 nucleotides: TGTGCCAGCATGGACAGGTTTGGGGCCAACGTCCTGACTTTC.

This clonotype was recorded a few times. The chain links TRBV9 to TRBJ2-1; possibly TRBD2 for D (5 bases). There are 14 residues in the CDR3. The germline V gene encodes CDR1 SGDLS and CDR2 YYNGEE. V lost 0 bases to trimming and J lost 3 bases, with 7 bases between them. This chain's CDR3 is CASSVAEGYNEQFF. The CDR3 nucleotides read TGTGCCAGCAGCGTAGCTGAGGGCTACAATGAGCAGTTCTTC. Variable domain in full (rest from reference TRBV9 and TRBJ2-1): DSGVTQTPKHLITATGQRVTLRCSPRSGDLSVYWYQQSLDQGLQFLIQYYNGEERAKGNILERFSAQQFPDLHSELNLSSLELGDSALYFCASSVAEGYNEQFFGPGTRLTVL.

This clonotype was seen a few times. This sequence joins TRBV4-1 and TRBJ1-2, with D uncertain. Looked up from germline, CDR1 is MGHRA and CDR2 is YSYEKL. This CDR3 spans 14 amino acids. The V end lost 4 bases, the J end lost 4 bases, and 13 bases lay between the germline ends. This chain's CDR3 is CASSPGPLSYGYTF. The CDR3 DNA reads TGCGCCAGCAGCCCAGGCCCTCTAAGCTATGGCTACACCTTC.

The chain joins TRBV21-1 to TRBJ2-1; the D call TRBD2 from the table was never checked on the DNA. TRBV21-1 is a known pseudogene. The CDR3 totals 18 residues. Written as DNA, the CDR3 is TGTGCCAGCAGCACCCTCCTTGCAAGACGTAATGACTACAATGAGCAGTTCTTC. Translating gives CASSTLLARRNDYNEQFF.

The CDR3 protein is CSARAAGQTEKLFF. CDR3 DNA sequence: TGCAGTGCTAGGGCCGCCGGCCAAACGGAAAAACTGTTTTTT. This sequence joins TRBV20-1 and TRBJ1-4; D gene uncertain. The CDR3 spans 14 residues. V dropped 3 bases and J dropped 8 bases, with 16 bases sitting between them. Germline CDR1 DFQATT, CDR2 SNEGSKA (reference sequence).

This clonotype was counted many times. The chain is built from TRBV28 and TRBJ2-3; D may be TRBD2 (6 bases). Trimming removed 7 bases at V and 4 bases at J, with 9 bases between. The CDR3 runs to 12 residues. Germline V gene lookup returns CDR1 MDHEN and CDR2 SYDVKM. The CDR3: CASTGVPDTQYF. CDR3 coding DNA: TGTGCCAGCACGGGAGTTCCAGATACGCAGTATTTT. Filled out from reference TRBV28 and TRBJ2-3, the complete variable domain reads DVKVTQSSRYLVKRTGEKVFLECVQDMDHENMFWYRQDPGLGLRLIYFSYDVKMKEKGDIPEGYSVSREKKERFSLILESASTNQTSMYLCASTGVPDTQYFGPGTRLTVL.

The chain employs TRBV27 and TRBJ2-6; D unclear. This CDR3 is 15 amino acids long. Germline CDR1 and CDR2: MNHEY and SMNVEV (reference sequence). Trimming pared 2 bases from V and 3 bases from J, leaving 8 bases between. In nucleotides, the CDR3 is TGTGCCAGCAGTTTAGGAAAGTTTGGGGCCAACGTCCTGACTTTC. Translated, it gives CASSLGKFGANVLTF.

The gene calls are TRBV20-1 and TRBJ2-1, with 7 nucleotides matching TRBD2. J gave up 8 bases and V 2 bases, and 9 bases lay outside the gene matches. CDR3 length: 14 residues. The V gene's germline CDR1 is DFQATT and CDR2 SNEGSKA (reference sequence). The CDR3 nucleotides read TGCAGTGCTAGAATTGGCGGGAGTAGGGATGAGCAGTTCTTC. This translates into CSARIGGSRDEQFF.

The V gene is TRBV9, the J gene TRBJ2-3; unclear D gene. This CDR3 comprises 11 residues. V shed 1 base and J shed 6 bases, with 3 bases lying between them. The germline CDR1 and CDR2 sequences are SGDLS and YYNGEE. CDR3 nucleotides: TGTGCCAGCAGCGTATACGATACGCAGTATTTT. It yields the protein CASSVYDTQYF. The variable domain in full, completed from reference TRBV9 and TRBJ2-3, reads DSGVTQTPKHLITATGQRVTLRCSPRSGDLSVYWYQQSLDQGLQFLIQYYNGEERAKGNILERFSAQQFPDLHSELNLSSLELGDSALYFCASSVYDTQYFGPGTRLTVL.

The rearrangement links TRBV20-1 to TRBJ1-3; maybe TRBD1 (6 bases). V gave up 5 bases and J gave up 4 bases, with 18 bases separating them. The germline CDR1 and CDR2 sequences are DFQATT and SNEGSKA (reference sequence). The CDR3 has 15 residues. The CDR3 spells CSASRGSDYGNTIYF. The CDR3 coding sequence is TGCAGTGCTTCAAGGGGGTCAGATTACGGAAACACCATATATTTT.

This clonotype was counted many times. The chain uses TRBV3-1 and TRBJ2-1; unclear D gene. The germline V and J ends were trimmed by 2 bases and 6 bases, with 8 bases remaining between them. Germline-derived CDR1 and CDR2 are LGHDT and YNNKEL (reference sequence). The CDR3 runs 13 residues. CDR3 coding DNA: TGTGCCAGCAGCCAACTAGTCTCCAATGAGCAGTTCTTC. Its translation: CASSQLVSNEQFF.

Only a few counts were recorded for this clonotype. This sequence joins TRBV27 and TRBJ2-7; 7 nucleotides align to TRBD2. CDR3 length: 14 residues. Germline lookup yields CDR1 MNHEY and CDR2 SMNVEV (reference sequence). The ends lost 1 base at V and 3 bases at J; junction bases unmatched: 3. DNA for the CDR3: TGTGCCAGCAGTTTATATGGGGGGGGCTACGAGCAGTACTTC. Protein: CASSLYGGGYEQYF.

Many counts were recorded for this clonotype. A junction end diverges from the germline sequence, so it may reflect a read error. This chain links TRBV5-1 with TRBJ2-1; D may be TRBD2 (5 bases). CDR3 length equals 15 residues. Germline CDR1 is SGHRS and CDR2 is YFSETQ. The CDR3 DNA sequence: TGTGCCAGCAGCTTGGAGCGGAGCTCCTACAATGAGCAGTTCTTC. Amino acids: CASSLERSSYNEQFF.

This chain connects TRBV4-2 to TRBJ2-3; TRBD2 matches at 13 bases. CDR3 length: 21 amino acids. V trimming: 4 bases; J trimming: 0 bases; junction bases outside the gene matches: 16. The germline gives CDR1 LGHNA, CDR2 YNFKEQ. The CDR3 protein is CASSPPPLRTSGGASTDTQYF. CDR3 sequence (DNA): TGTGCCAGCAGCCCTCCCCCCTTACGGACTAGCGGGGGTGCTAGCACAGATACGCAGTATTTT.

This chain links TRBV20-1 with TRBJ2-4, with 10 bases fitting TRBD2. CDR1 DFQATT and CDR2 SNEGSKA come from the germline V gene (reference sequence). This CDR3 spans 13 amino acids. Trimming took 6 bases from V and 2 from J; bases not matched to a gene: 1. CDR3 DNA sequence: TGCAGTGCAGCGGGAGGGCCCAAAAACATTCAGTACTTC. As protein: CSAAGGPKNIQYF.

The chain uses TRBV20-1 and TRBJ2-3; TRBD2 agrees at 10 bases. Unmatched junction bases numbered 5, after V lost 1 base and J lost 4 bases. The CDR3 is made up of 15 amino acids. Per germline, CDR1 DFQATT and CDR2 SNEGSKA (reference sequence). The DNA for the CDR3 is TGCAGTGCTAGAGCCGCTAGCGGGGGCGCAGATACGCAGTATTTT. Translation: CSARAASGGADTQYF.

The chain employs TRBV5-1 and TRBJ1-2; TRBD1 might be the D (6 bases). CDR3 size: 15 residues. Germline CDR1 SGHRS, CDR2 YFSETQ. V shed 0 bases and J shed 3 bases, with 12 bases lying between them. The CDR3 nucleotides read TGCGCCAGCAGCTTGGAACAGGGAGGTGACTATGGCTACACCTTC. The encoded protein is CASSLEQGGDYGYTF.

This clonotype occurred a few times. The chain carries TRBV10-3 and TRBJ2-7, with 7 positions matching TRBD2. Germline CDR1 reads ENHRY; CDR2 reads SYGVKD. The junction had 6 bases not matched to a gene; V was cut back by 4 bases and J by 0 bases. The CDR3 spans 15 residues. Here the CDR3 reads CAISGEGSHSYEQYF. For the CDR3, the DNA is TGTGCCATCAGTGGGGAGGGTTCCCACTCCTACGAGCAGTACTTC.

This sequence joins TRBV20-1 and TRBJ2-1; D is uncertain. The CDR3 totals 13 residues. CDR1 and CDR2 (germline): DFQATT, SNEGSKA (reference sequence). The ends were cut back, 3 bases at V and 3 bases at J, with 9 bases in the middle. The CDR3 coding sequence is TGCAGTGCTAGGCAGCCCTTCTACAATGAGCAGTTCTTC. Its translation is CSARQPFYNEQFF.

The sample holds one count of this clonotype. V usage is TRBV6-1 and J usage is TRBJ1-1; D call uncertain. CDR1 MNHNS and CDR2 SASEGT come from the germline V gene. Between the trimmed V and J ends, which lost 4 bases and 0 bases, there was a span of 9 bases. The CDR3 has 14 residues. The CDR3 loop reads CASSGINMNTEAFF. The CDR3 region has the DNA TGTGCCAGCAGTGGGATCAATATGAACACTGAAGCTTTCTTT.

This clonotype was recorded a few times. This rearrangement joins TRBV12-3 or TRBV12-4 to TRBJ2-1, with 8 bases that match TRBD1. Trimming at V came to 8 bases and at J to 6 bases, leaving 9 bases not matched to a gene. This CDR3 region has 14 residues. The CDR3 sequence: CASGRDRLPNEQFF. CDR3 sequence (DNA): TGTGCCAGCGGCCGGGACAGGCTTCCCAATGAGCAGTTCTTC.

As concerns this clonotype: The germline gene is not matched at one end of the junction; a read error may be the cause. V usage is TRBV13 and J usage is TRBJ2-4; TRBD1 aligns across 8 bases. The CDR3 runs 16 residues. Germline V CDR1 and CDR2: PRHDT, FYEKMQ (reference sequence). The CDR3 DNA reads as TGTGCCGGCAGAGCCAGGGGGCGAGTCAACAAGAACATTCAGTACTTC. This codes for CAGRARGRVNKNIQYF.